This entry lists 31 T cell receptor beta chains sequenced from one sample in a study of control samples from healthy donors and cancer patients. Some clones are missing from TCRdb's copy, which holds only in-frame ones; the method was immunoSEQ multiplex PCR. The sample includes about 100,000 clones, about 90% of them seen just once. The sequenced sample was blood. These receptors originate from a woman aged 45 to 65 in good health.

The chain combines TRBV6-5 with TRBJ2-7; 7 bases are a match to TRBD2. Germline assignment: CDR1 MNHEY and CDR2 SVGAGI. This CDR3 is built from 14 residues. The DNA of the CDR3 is TGTGCCAGCAGTCCCCGGGGGGAGGGGTACGGGCAGTACGTC. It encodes CASSPRGEGYGQYV.

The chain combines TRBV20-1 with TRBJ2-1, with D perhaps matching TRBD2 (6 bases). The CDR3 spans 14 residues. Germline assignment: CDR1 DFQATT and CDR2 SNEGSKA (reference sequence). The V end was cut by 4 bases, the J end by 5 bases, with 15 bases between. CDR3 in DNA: TGCAGTGCTAATGACGGGAGCTTAAACAATGAGCAGTTCTTC. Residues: CSANDGSLNNEQFF.

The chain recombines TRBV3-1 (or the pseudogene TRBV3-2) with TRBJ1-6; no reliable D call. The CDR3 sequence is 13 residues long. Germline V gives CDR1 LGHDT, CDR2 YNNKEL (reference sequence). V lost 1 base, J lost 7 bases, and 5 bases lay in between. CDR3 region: CASSQADNSPLHF. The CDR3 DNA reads TGTGCCAGCAGCCAAGCAGACAATTCACCCCTCCACTTT.

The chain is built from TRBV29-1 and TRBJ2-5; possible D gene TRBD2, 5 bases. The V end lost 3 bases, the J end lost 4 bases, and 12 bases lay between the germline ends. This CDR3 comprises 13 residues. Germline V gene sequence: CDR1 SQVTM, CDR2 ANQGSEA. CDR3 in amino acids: CSVDVSRGETQYF. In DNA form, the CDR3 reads TGCAGCGTTGACGTTTCCCGGGGAGAGACCCAGTACTTC.

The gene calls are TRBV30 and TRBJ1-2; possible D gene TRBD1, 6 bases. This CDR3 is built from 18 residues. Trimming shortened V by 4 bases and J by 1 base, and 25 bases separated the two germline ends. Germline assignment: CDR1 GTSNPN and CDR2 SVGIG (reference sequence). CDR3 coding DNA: TGTGCCTGGACCCCTCCCAGGGGCAGGGGCCTCCTTAACTATGGCTACACCTTC. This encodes CAWTPPRGRGLLNYGYTF. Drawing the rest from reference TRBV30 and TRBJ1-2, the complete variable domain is SQTIHQWPATLVQPVGSPLSLECTVEGTSNPNLYWYRQAAGRGLQLLFYSVGIGQISSEVPQNLSASRPQDRQFILSSKKLLLSDSGFYLCAWTPPRGRGLLNYGYTFGSGTRLTVV.

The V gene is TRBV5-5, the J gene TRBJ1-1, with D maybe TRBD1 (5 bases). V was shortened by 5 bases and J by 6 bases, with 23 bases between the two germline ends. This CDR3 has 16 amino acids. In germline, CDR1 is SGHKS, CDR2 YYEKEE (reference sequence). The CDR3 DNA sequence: TGTGCCAGCAGTCCATTCGCGGGGCCCTGGGGTGCTGAAGCTTTCTTT. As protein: CASSPFAGPWGAEAFF. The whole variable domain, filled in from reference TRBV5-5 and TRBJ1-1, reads DAGVTQSPTHLIKTRGQQVTLRCSPISGHKSVSWYQQVLGQGPQFIFQYYEKEERGRGNFPDRFSARQFPNYSSELNVNALLLGDSALYLCASSPFAGPWGAEAFFGQGTRLTVV.

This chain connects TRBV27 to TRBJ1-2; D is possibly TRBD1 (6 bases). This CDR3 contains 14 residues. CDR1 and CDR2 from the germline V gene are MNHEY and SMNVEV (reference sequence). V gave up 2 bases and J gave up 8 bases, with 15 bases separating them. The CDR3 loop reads CASSLTQGLKGYTF. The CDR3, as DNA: TGTGCCAGCAGTTTAACGCAGGGGTTGAAGGGCTACACCTTC.

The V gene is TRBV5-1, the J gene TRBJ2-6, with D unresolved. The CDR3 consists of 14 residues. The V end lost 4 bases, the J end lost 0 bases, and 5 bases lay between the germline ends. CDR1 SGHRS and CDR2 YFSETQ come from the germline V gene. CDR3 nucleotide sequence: TGCGCCAGCAGCGTAGGCTCTGGGGCCAACGTCCTGACTTTC. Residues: CASSVGSGANVLTF.

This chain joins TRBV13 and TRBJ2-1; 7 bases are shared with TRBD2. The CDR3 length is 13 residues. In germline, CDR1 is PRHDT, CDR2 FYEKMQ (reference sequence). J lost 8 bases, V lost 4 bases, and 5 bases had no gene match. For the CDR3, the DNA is TGTGCCAGCAGCTCAGGACTAGTTGATGAGCAGTTCTTC. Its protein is CASSSGLVDEQFF.

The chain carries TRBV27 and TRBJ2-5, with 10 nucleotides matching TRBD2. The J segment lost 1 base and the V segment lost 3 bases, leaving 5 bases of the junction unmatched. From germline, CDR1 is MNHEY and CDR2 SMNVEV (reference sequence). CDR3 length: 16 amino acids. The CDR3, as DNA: TGTGCCAGCAGTTTGCTGACTAGCGGGCCCCAAGAGACCCAGTACTTC. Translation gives CASSLLTSGPQETQYF.

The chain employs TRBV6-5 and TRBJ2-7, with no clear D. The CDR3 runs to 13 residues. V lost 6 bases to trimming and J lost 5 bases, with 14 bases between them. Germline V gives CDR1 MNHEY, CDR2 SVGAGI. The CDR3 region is CASSQTRKDEQYV. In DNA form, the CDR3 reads TGTGCCAGCAGCCAGACCCGTAAGGACGAGCAGTACGTC.

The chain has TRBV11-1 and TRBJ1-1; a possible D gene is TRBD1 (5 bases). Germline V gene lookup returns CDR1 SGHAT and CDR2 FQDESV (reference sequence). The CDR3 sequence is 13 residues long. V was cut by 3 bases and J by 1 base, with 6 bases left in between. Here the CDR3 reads CASSLGTNTEAFF. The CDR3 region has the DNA TGTGCCAGCAGCTTGGGGACGAACACTGAAGCTTTCTTT.

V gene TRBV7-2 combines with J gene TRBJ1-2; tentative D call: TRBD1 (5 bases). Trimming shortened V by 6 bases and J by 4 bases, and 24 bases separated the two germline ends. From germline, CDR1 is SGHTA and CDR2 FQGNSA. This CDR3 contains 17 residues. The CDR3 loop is CASSLSPGTLIPYGYTF. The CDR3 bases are TGTGCCAGCAGTTTATCCCCAGGGACTCTAATTCCCTATGGCTACACCTTC.

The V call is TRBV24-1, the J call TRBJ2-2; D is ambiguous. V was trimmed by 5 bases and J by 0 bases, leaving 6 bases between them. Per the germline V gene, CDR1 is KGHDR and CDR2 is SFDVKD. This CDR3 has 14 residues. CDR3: CATSARANTGELFF. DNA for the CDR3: TGTGCCACCAGTGCCAGAGCGAACACCGGGGAGCTGTTTTTT.

The CDR3 spells CASSYIGDETQYF. The CDR3 DNA reads TGTGCCAGCAGTTATATAGGCGACGAGACCCAGTACTTC. The gene calls are TRBV6-5 and TRBJ2-5; D is undetermined. Trimming shortened V by 3 bases and J by 5 bases, and 10 bases separated the two germline ends. There are 13 residues in the CDR3. In germline, CDR1 is MNHEY, CDR2 SVGAGI.

CDR3 loop: CASGDNSNQPQHF. As DNA, the CDR3 is TGTGCCAGCGGGGATAATAGCAATCAGCCCCAGCATTTT. This sequence joins TRBV3-1 (or the pseudogene TRBV3-2) and TRBJ1-5, with D unresolved. This CDR3 is 13 amino acids long. CDR1 is LGHDT and CDR2 is YNNKEL in the germline V gene (reference sequence). Trimming pared 8 bases from V and 0 bases from J, leaving 8 bases between.

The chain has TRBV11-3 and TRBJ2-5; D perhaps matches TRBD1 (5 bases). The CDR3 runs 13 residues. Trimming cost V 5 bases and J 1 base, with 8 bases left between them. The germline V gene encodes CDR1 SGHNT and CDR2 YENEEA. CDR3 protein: CASSPGSQETQYF. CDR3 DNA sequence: TGTGCCAGCAGCCCAGGGTCCCAAGAGACCCAGTACTTC.

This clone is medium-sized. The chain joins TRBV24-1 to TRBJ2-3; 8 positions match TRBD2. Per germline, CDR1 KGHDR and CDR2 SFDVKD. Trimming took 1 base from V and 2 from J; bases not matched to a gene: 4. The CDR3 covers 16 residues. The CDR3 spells CATSDFTSGLTDTQYF. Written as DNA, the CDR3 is TGTGCCACCAGTGATTTTACTAGCGGACTCACAGATACGCAGTATTTT.

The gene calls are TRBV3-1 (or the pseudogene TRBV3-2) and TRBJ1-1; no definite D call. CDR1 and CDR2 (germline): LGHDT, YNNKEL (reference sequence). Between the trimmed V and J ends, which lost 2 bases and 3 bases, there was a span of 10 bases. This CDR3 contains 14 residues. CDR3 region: CASSQSNRDTEAFF. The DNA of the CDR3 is TGTGCCAGCAGCCAATCGAATCGGGACACTGAAGCTTTCTTT.

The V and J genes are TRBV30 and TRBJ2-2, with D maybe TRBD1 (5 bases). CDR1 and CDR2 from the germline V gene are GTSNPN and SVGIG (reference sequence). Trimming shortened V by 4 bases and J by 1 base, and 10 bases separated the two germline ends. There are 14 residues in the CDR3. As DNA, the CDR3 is TGTGCCTGGACCCGACAGATGAACACCGGGGAGCTGTTTTTT. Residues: CAWTRQMNTGELFF. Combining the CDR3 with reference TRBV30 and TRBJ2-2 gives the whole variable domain SQTIHQWPATLVQPVGSPLSLECTVEGTSNPNLYWYRQAAGRGLQLLFYSVGIGQISSEVPQNLSASRPQDRQFILSSKKLLLSDSGFYLCAWTRQMNTGELFFGEGSRLTVL.

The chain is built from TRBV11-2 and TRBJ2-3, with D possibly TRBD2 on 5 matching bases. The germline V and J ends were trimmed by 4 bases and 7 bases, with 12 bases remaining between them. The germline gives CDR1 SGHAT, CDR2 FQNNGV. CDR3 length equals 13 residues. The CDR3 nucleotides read TGTGCCAGCAGCTCTACTAGTTGGTATACGCAGTATTTT. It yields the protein CASSSTSWYTQYF.

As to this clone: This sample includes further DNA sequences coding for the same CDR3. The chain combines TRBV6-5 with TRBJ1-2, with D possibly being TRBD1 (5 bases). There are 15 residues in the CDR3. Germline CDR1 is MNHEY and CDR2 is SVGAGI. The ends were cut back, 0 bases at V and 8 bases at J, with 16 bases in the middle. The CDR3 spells CASSYSIPRVGGYTF. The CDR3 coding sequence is TGTGCCAGCAGTTACTCGATACCCAGGGTAGGCGGCTACACCTTC.

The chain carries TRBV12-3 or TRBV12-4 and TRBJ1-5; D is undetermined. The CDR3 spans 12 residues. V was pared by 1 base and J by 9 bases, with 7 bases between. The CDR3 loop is CASSLGTPPQHF. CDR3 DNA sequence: TGTGCCAGCAGTTTAGGGACGCCGCCCCAGCATTTT.

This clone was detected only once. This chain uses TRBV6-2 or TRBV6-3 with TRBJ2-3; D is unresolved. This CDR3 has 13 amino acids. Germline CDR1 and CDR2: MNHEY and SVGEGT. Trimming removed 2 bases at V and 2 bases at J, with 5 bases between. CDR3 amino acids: CASSYRDTDTQYF. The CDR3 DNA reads TGTGCCAGCAGTTACAGGGACACAGATACGCAGTATTTT.

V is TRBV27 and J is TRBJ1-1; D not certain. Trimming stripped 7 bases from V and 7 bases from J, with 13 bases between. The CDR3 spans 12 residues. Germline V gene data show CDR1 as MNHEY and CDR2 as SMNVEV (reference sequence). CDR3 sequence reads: CASKGFNSEAFF. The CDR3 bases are TGTGCCAGCAAGGGCTTTAATAGTGAAGCTTTCTTT.

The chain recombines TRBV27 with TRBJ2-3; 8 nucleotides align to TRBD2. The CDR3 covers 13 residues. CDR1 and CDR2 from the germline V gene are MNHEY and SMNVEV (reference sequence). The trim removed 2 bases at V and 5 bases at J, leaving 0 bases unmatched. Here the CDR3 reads CASSLTSGDTQYF. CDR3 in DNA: TGTGCCAGCAGTTTAACTAGCGGAGATACGCAGTATTTT.

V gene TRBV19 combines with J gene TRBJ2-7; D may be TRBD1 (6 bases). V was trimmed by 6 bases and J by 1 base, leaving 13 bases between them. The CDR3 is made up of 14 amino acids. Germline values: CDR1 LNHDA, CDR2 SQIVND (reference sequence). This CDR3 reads CASSPGHRSYEQYV. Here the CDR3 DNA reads TGTGCCAGTAGCCCGGGACACCGATCCTACGAGCAGTACGTC.

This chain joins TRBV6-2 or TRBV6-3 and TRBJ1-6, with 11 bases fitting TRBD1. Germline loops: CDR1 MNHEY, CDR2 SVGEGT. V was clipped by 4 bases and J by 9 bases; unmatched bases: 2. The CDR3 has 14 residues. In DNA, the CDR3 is TGTGCCAGCAGTTCTGGACAGGGGGCTTCACCCCTCCACTTT. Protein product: CASSSGQGASPLHF.

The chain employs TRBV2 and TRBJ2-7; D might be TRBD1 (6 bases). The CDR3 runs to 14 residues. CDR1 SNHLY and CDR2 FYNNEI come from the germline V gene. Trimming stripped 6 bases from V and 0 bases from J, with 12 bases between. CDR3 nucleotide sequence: TGTGCCAGCAGCCGGGACACCAGCTCCTACGAGCAGTACTTC. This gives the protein CASSRDTSSYEQYF.

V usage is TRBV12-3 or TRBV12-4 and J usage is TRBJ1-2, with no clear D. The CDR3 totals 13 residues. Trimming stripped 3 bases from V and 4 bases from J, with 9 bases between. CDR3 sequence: CASSFPGSYGYTF. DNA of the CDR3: TGTGCCAGCAGTTTCCCGGGGAGCTATGGCTACACCTTC.

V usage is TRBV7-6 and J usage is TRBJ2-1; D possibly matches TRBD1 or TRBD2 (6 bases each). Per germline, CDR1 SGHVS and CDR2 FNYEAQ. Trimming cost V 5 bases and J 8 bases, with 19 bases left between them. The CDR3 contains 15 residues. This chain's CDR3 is CASSLVEAGGHEQFF. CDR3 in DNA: TGTGCCAGCAGCCTCGTCGAAGCTGGGGGGCATGAGCAGTTCTTC.